This TCR beta chain was profiled in a study of monozygotic twins with inflammatory bowel disease. Worth noting for this clonotype: Its antigen is still unknown.

This CDR3 has 17 residues. Per germline, CDR1 GTSNPN and CDR2 SVGIG (reference sequence). Generation of cDNA took place in eight separate reactions per sample. TCRdb reanalyzed the 5' RACE reads and collapses them to one entry per CDR3 protein, without DNA. Its listing shows fewer than 550,000 distinct CDR3 sequences. Whole-study results and caveats: No one strong IBD-associated signal or clonotype was supported.

The V and J genes are TRBV30 and TRBJ1-5; TCRdb's D gene call, TRBD1, goes unchecked for lack of DNA. Material for sequencing was blood. The receptor was derived from a human donor with ulcerative colitis or Crohn's disease, or a healthy co-twin of an affected twin (not recorded which). This CDR3 reads CAWSADRGEHSNQPQHF. The variable domain in full, with the rest retrieved from reference TRBV30 and TRBJ1-5, is SQTIHQWPATLVQPVGSPLSLECTVEGTSNPNLYWYRQAAGRGLQLLFYSVGIGQISSEVPQNLSASRPQDRQFILSSKKLLLSDSGFYLCAWSADRGEHSNQPQHFGDGTRLSIL.